The clone carrying this T cell receptor beta chain was counted between two and nine times. Deletions cut 5 bases from V and 4 bases from J, with 17 bases between. CDR1 is LNHNV, CDR2 YYDKDF, per germline (reference sequence). The CDR3 has 15 amino acids. Time point specified: patch test 1, 2 weeks after DPC sensitization. Treatment of the sample: therapeutic diphenylcyclopropenone sensitization with weekly scalp DPC. This entry belongs to a study of human T cells and chemical hapten exposure. TCRdb itself ran the RACE reads through MiXCR, one entry per CDR3 protein. This table has about 57,000 distinct CDR3 sequences, around 9.3% appearing once.

The TCR sequence derives from a middle-aged woman with alopecia areata. Some clones in this sample may be carry-over from other donors' samples. Sample: whole blood, taken in connection with sensitization to the hapten diphenylcyclopropenone (DPC). The rearrangement joins TRBV15 to TRBJ1-1; D not certain. CDR3 protein: CATSVRREASTEAFF. Here the CDR3 DNA reads TGTGCCACCAGCGTTCGACGGGAAGCGAGCACTGAAGCTTTCTTT.